A selection of T cell receptor beta chains follows, all from one sample in a study of identical twins. From the 5' RACE reads, TCRdb called clonotypes with MiXCR, one entry per CDR3 protein. This table holds some 500,000 distinct CDR3 sequences, more than 9% found once. These same records also appear under a second study, on yellow fever vaccine responses in identical twins.

Sequenced: PBMCs. Every receptor here comes from a woman between 18 and 29 years old in good health. Each CDR3 is given with its conserved first and last residue. The D gene is left open where the match is weak. Size tells how often a clone was seen (once, few, many) or the class of an expanded clone, and some rows leave it out.

j_gene: TRBJ2-5; v_gene: TRBV15; d_gene: .; abundance: many; CDR3aa: CATSDWSSEAQETQYF; CDR3nt: TGTGCCACCTCCGATTGGTCGTCCGAAGCCCAAGAGACCCAGTACTTC
j_gene: TRBJ2-3; v_gene: TRBV29-1; d_gene: .; abundance: .; CDR3aa: CSVKTVTDTQYF; CDR3nt: TGCAGCGTGAAGACAGTCACAGATACGCAGTATTTT
j_gene: TRBJ1-2; v_gene: TRBV14; d_gene: .; abundance: few; CDR3aa: CASSQHGYGYTF; CDR3nt: TGTGCCAGCAGCCAACACGGTTATGGCTACACCTTC
j_gene: TRBJ1-4; v_gene: TRBV20-1; d_gene: .; abundance: few; CDR3aa: CSARVSTTNEKLFF; CDR3nt: TGCAGTGCTAGAGTCTCAACAACTAATGAAAAACTGTTTTTT
j_gene: TRBJ1-1; v_gene: TRBV29-1; d_gene: .; abundance: few; CDR3aa: CSAEGVDEAFF; CDR3nt: TGCAGCGCCGAGGGCGTGGACGAAGCTTTCTTT
j_gene: TRBJ2-5; v_gene: TRBV20-1; d_gene: TRBD2; abundance: .; CDR3aa: CSAKPEGAGAPQYF; CDR3nt: TGCAGTGCTAAACCCGAGGGAGCGGGGGCCCCCCAGTACTTC
j_gene: TRBJ2-1; v_gene: TRBV5-1; d_gene: TRBD2; abundance: .; CDR3aa: CASSAYQTSVAYNEQFF; CDR3nt: TGCGCCAGCAGCGCATATCAGACTAGCGTCGCCTACAATGAGCAGTTCTTC
j_gene: TRBJ1-6; v_gene: TRBV6-6; d_gene: .; abundance: few; CDR3aa: CASSYEGYSPLHF; CDR3nt: TGTGCCAGCAGTTACGAGGGGTATTCACCCCTCCACTTT
j_gene: TRBJ2-2; v_gene: TRBV29-1; d_gene: TRBD1; abundance: many; CDR3aa: CSVGTGGNTGELFF; CDR3nt: TGCAGCGTCGGGACAGGGGGCAACACCGGGGAGCTGTTTTTT
j_gene: TRBJ2-5; v_gene: TRBV7-3; d_gene: TRBD1; abundance: many; CDR3aa: CASSLMGQGRETQYF; CDR3nt: TGTGCCAGCAGCTTAATGGGACAGGGGCGAGAGACCCAGTACTTC
j_gene: TRBJ1-5; v_gene: TRBV20-1; d_gene: .; abundance: .; CDR3aa: CSANPPGRRQPQHF; CDR3nt: TGCAGTGCGAATCCACCCGGCAGGCGACAGCCCCAGCATTTT
j_gene: TRBJ2-1; v_gene: TRBV27; d_gene: .; abundance: few; CDR3aa: CASGDGYNEQFF; CDR3nt: TGTGCCAGCGGGGATGGATACAATGAGCAGTTCTTC
j_gene: TRBJ2-2; v_gene: TRBV5-6; d_gene: TRBD1; abundance: few; CDR3aa: CASSQDRAFGELFF; CDR3nt: TGTGCCAGCAGTCAGGACAGGGCATTCGGGGAGCTGTTTTTT
j_gene: TRBJ2-7; v_gene: TRBV28; d_gene: .; abundance: .; CDR3aa: CASSLNLALSYEQYF; CDR3nt: TGTGCCAGCAGTTTAAATTTGGCCTTATCCTACGAGCAGTACTTC
j_gene: TRBJ1-4; v_gene: TRBV12-3/TRBV12-4; d_gene: TRBD1; abundance: many; CDR3aa: CASSPGPGQGINEKLFF; CDR3nt: TGTGCCAGCAGTCCGGGTCCGGGACAGGGCATTAATGAAAAACTGTTTTTT
j_gene: TRBJ2-5; v_gene: TRBV7-9; d_gene: .; abundance: few; CDR3aa: CATTKRGETQYF; CDR3nt: TGTGCCACGACCAAACGGGGGGAGACCCAGTACTTC
j_gene: TRBJ2-2; v_gene: TRBV30; d_gene: TRBD1; abundance: few; CDR3aa: CAWKGDRNTGELFF; CDR3nt: TGTGCCTGGAAGGGGGACAGGAACACCGGGGAGCTGTTTTTT
j_gene: TRBJ2-7; v_gene: TRBV30; d_gene: TRBD2; abundance: .; CDR3aa: CAWTGITSGSYEQYF; CDR3nt: TGTGCCTGGACGGGCATAACTAGCGGGAGCTACGAGCAGTACTTC
j_gene: TRBJ1-4; v_gene: TRBV6-1; d_gene: .; abundance: few; CDR3aa: CASSRATTNEKLFF; CDR3nt: TGTGCCAGCAGCAGGGCCACAACTAATGAAAAACTGTTTTTT
j_gene: TRBJ2-1; v_gene: TRBV7-9; d_gene: .; abundance: .; CDR3aa: CASSSRALQYNEQFF; CDR3nt: TGTGCCAGCAGCTCACGGGCCTTACAATACAATGAGCAGTTCTTC
j_gene: TRBJ2-4; v_gene: TRBV18; d_gene: .; abundance: .; CDR3aa: CASSPPVVAKNIQYF; CDR3nt: TGTGCCAGCTCACCACCGGTCGTAGCCAAAAACATTCAGTACTTC
j_gene: TRBJ1-5; v_gene: TRBV19; d_gene: TRBD1; abundance: few; CDR3aa: CASSIDWERDSPYQPQHF; CDR3nt: TGTGCCAGTAGTATAGATTGGGAGAGGGACAGCCCTTATCAGCCCCAGCATTTT
j_gene: TRBJ2-3; v_gene: TRBV4-3; d_gene: TRBD2; abundance: .; CDR3aa: CASLGLAGASRDTDTQYF; CDR3nt: TGCGCCAGCCTGGGACTAGCGGGAGCCTCCCGGGACACAGATACGCAGTATTTT
j_gene: TRBJ1-5; v_gene: TRBV7-9; d_gene: .; abundance: few; CDR3aa: CASSYQEQPQHF; CDR3nt: TGTGCCAGCAGCTACCAAGAACAGCCCCAGCATTTT
j_gene: TRBJ1-5; v_gene: TRBV6-1; d_gene: TRBD1; abundance: .; CDR3aa: CASSGDLGTANQPQHF; CDR3nt: TGTGCCAGCAGCGGTGACCTCGGGACAGCAAATCAGCCCCAGCATTTT
j_gene: TRBJ2-1; v_gene: TRBV12-3/TRBV12-4; d_gene: TRBD2; abundance: few; CDR3aa: CASRLRLAGFNEQFF; CDR3nt: TGTGCCAGCAGACTGCGACTAGCGGGGTTCAATGAGCAGTTCTTC
j_gene: TRBJ2-1; v_gene: TRBV27; d_gene: TRBD1; abundance: few; CDR3aa: CASSPTRQGVNEQFF; CDR3nt: TGTGCCAGCAGTCCTACTCGACAGGGTGTCAATGAGCAGTTCTTC
j_gene: TRBJ2-3; v_gene: TRBV24-1; d_gene: .; abundance: few; CDR3aa: CATSDTGQTQHTDTQYF; CDR3nt: TGTGCCACCAGTGATACGGGACAAACCCAACACACAGATACGCAGTATTTT
j_gene: TRBJ2-5; v_gene: TRBV5-4; d_gene: .; abundance: many; CDR3aa: CASSFEAKETQYF; CDR3nt: TGTGCCAGCAGCTTTGAAGCGAAAGAGACCCAGTACTTC
j_gene: TRBJ1-2; v_gene: TRBV9; d_gene: .; abundance: few; CDR3aa: CASSVGRSGGYTF; CDR3nt: TGTGCCAGCAGCGTGGGACGGTCAGGTGGCTACACCTTC
j_gene: TRBJ2-3; v_gene: TRBV4-2; d_gene: TRBD2; abundance: .; CDR3aa: CASSQDVGLAGGDGFGAQYF; CDR3nt: TGTGCCAGCAGCCAAGATGTTGGACTAGCGGGAGGTGATGGTTTTGGAGCGCAGTATTTT
j_gene: TRBJ2-2; v_gene: TRBV7-9; d_gene: TRBD2; abundance: few; CDR3aa: CARGGGLAGELFF; CDR3nt: TGTGCCAGAGGCGGGGGATTGGCCGGGGAGCTGTTTTTT
j_gene: TRBJ2-1; v_gene: TRBV12-3/TRBV12-4; d_gene: .; abundance: .; CDR3aa: CASSTSNYNEQFF; CDR3nt: TGTGCCAGCAGTACATCTAACTACAATGAGCAGTTCTTC
j_gene: TRBJ2-2; v_gene: TRBV10-3; d_gene: .; abundance: many; CDR3aa: CAIEVANTGELFF; CDR3nt: TGTGCCATCGAGGTAGCGAACACCGGGGAGCTGTTTTTT
j_gene: TRBJ2-7; v_gene: TRBV7-8; d_gene: TRBD1; abundance: .; CDR3aa: CASSSRTGKDHYEQYF; CDR3nt: TGTGCCAGCAGCTCCAGGACAGGAAAGGACCACTACGAGCAGTACTTC
j_gene: TRBJ1-2; v_gene: TRBV20-1; d_gene: .; abundance: .; CDR3aa: CSARSTQLGVGYTF; CDR3nt: TGCAGTGCTAGGTCAACCCAGTTAGGCGTTGGCTACACCTTC
j_gene: TRBJ2-1; v_gene: TRBV2; d_gene: TRBD2; abundance: few; CDR3aa: CASIRREGENEQFF; CDR3nt: TGTGCCAGCATCAGGCGGGAGGGGGAGAATGAGCAGTTCTTC
j_gene: TRBJ2-3; v_gene: TRBV5-6; d_gene: TRBD1; abundance: .; CDR3aa: CASSKAGTDRTDTQYF; CDR3nt: TGTGCCAGCAGCAAGGCCGGGACAGACCGCACAGATACGCAGTATTTT
j_gene: TRBJ1-6; v_gene: TRBV25-1; d_gene: .; abundance: .; CDR3aa: CASSSKWSNSPLHF; CDR3nt: TGTGCCAGCAGCAGCAAGTGGAGTAATTCACCCCTCCACTTT
j_gene: TRBJ2-1; v_gene: TRBV7-2; d_gene: .; abundance: many; CDR3aa: CASSARLSPLFNEQFF; CDR3nt: TGTGCCAGCAGCGCCCGTTTGTCTCCACTGTTCAATGAGCAGTTCTTC
j_gene: TRBJ2-3; v_gene: TRBV5-6; d_gene: .; abundance: .; CDR3aa: CASSNRGFAGTDTQYF; CDR3nt: TGTGCCAGCAGCAATAGGGGGTTTGCGGGCACAGATACGCAGTATTTT
j_gene: TRBJ2-1; v_gene: TRBV10-3; d_gene: TRBD1; abundance: few; CDR3aa: CAITEGTGYNEQFF; CDR3nt: TGTGCCATCACCGAGGGGACAGGCTACAATGAGCAGTTCTTC
j_gene: TRBJ2-2; v_gene: TRBV5-5; d_gene: .; abundance: .; CDR3aa: CASSLGVGGVSGELFF; CDR3nt: TGTGCCAGCAGCTTGGGAGTCGGTGGGGTTTCCGGGGAGCTGTTTTTT
j_gene: TRBJ2-3; v_gene: TRBV20-1; d_gene: .; abundance: few; CDR3aa: CSARGSITQYF; CDR3nt: TGCAGTGCTAGAGGCAGCATTACGCAGTATTTT
j_gene: TRBJ1-1; v_gene: TRBV6-2/TRBV6-3; d_gene: TRBD1; abundance: many; CDR3aa: CASSLRGQATEAFF; CDR3nt: TGTGCCAGCAGTCTCCGGGGACAGGCGACCGAAGCTTTCTTT
j_gene: TRBJ2-3; v_gene: TRBV6-1; d_gene: TRBD2; abundance: few; CDR3aa: CASSRTQTSGLGIDTQYF; CDR3nt: TGTGCCAGCAGTCGCACACAGACTAGCGGGTTGGGGATCGATACGCAGTATTTT
j_gene: TRBJ2-5; v_gene: TRBV3-1; d_gene: TRBD2; abundance: few; CDR3aa: CASSHSPSLAGVAGTQYF; CDR3nt: TGTGCCAGCAGCCATTCCCCATCACTAGCGGGGGTGGCGGGGACCCAGTACTTC
j_gene: TRBJ1-4; v_gene: TRBV5-1; d_gene: .; abundance: few; CDR3aa: CASSLEQGGSELLFF; CDR3nt: TGCGCCAGCAGCTTGGAACAGGGAGGGTCGGAATTACTGTTTTTT
j_gene: TRBJ2-2; v_gene: TRBV5-1; d_gene: TRBD2; abundance: few; CDR3aa: CASSALAANTGELFF; CDR3nt: TGCGCCAGCAGCGCGCTAGCGGCTAACACCGGGGAGCTGTTTTTT
j_gene: TRBJ2-7; v_gene: TRBV12-3/TRBV12-4; d_gene: .; abundance: many; CDR3aa: CASSSGTHYEQYF; CDR3nt: TGTGCCAGCAGTTCCGGGACGCACTACGAGCAGTACTTC
j_gene: TRBJ1-2; v_gene: TRBV15; d_gene: .; abundance: few; CDR3aa: CATSRDLGHPGGYTF; CDR3nt: TGTGCCACCAGCAGAGATCTTGGCCACCCGGGTGGCTACACCTTC
j_gene: TRBJ1-4; v_gene: TRBV5-1; d_gene: .; abundance: few; CDR3aa: CASSYRTDEKLFF; CDR3nt: TGCGCCAGCAGTTATAGGACCGATGAAAAACTGTTTTTT
j_gene: TRBJ2-1; v_gene: TRBV7-3; d_gene: TRBD2; abundance: many; CDR3aa: CASSRISGGASNEQFF; CDR3nt: TGTGCCAGCAGCCGGATTAGCGGGGGGGCCTCAAATGAGCAGTTCTTC
j_gene: TRBJ1-5; v_gene: TRBV27; d_gene: .; abundance: many; CDR3aa: CASSPVDGSNQPQHF; CDR3nt: TGTGCCAGCAGCCCCGTCGACGGAAGCAATCAGCCCCAGCATTTT
j_gene: TRBJ2-1; v_gene: TRBV6-2/TRBV6-3; d_gene: .; abundance: .; CDR3aa: CASSKDVRDHNNEQFF; CDR3nt: TGTGCCAGCAGTAAAGACGTCCGGGACCATAACAATGAGCAGTTCTTC